The clone carrying this T cell receptor beta chain appeared a few times. The investigators reverse transcribed all of the isolated RNA, so they sequenced expressed TCRB transcripts. Sequencing was performed with immunoSEQ multiplex PCR; in TCRdb, only in-frame clones are kept and a portion is missing. Altogether hundreds of thousands of clones are present, approximately 10% being singletons, with the ten largest covering approximately 0.016%. The sample comes from a study of beta chain features in type 1 diabetes. The CDR3 spans 15 residues. V lost 2 bases and J lost 3, with 11 bases in between. Looked up from germline, CDR1 is MGHDK and CDR2 is SYGVNS.

The clonotype was recovered from a woman in her 30s in good health. The sequencing input was naive CD4+ T cells from blood. The genes are TRBV25-1 and TRBJ2-1, with D tentatively TRBD2 (7 bases). The CDR3 loop is CASSETGGLYNEQFF. The CDR3 bases are TGTGCCAGCAGTGAAACCGGGGGGCTCTACAATGAGCAGTTCTTC.